These 15 T cell receptor beta chains share one sample of origin, sequenced in a study of blood T cell repertoires in COVID-19. Clones were read by immunoSEQ multiplex PCR, and TCRdb kept only the in-frame ones, dropping some. The sample lists roughly 200,000 clones, over 75% occurring once. The material sequenced was peripheral blood. The source of these receptors is a man between 65 and 85 years old with active or convalescent COVID-19.

The rearrangement joins TRBV2 to TRBJ2-7; 7 bases map to TRBD1. This CDR3 has 12 amino acids. Germline CDR1 and CDR2: SNHLY and FYNNEI. The junction had 6 bases not matched to a gene; V was cut back by 8 bases and J by 5 bases. The CDR3 region has the DNA TGTGCCAGCGGGAAGACAGGGCACGAGCAGTACTTC. Translating gives CASGKTGHEQYF.

In its sample, this clone was seen a few times. The chain recombines TRBV18 with TRBJ1-5; no clear D. Germline V lookup: CDR1 KGHSH, CDR2 LQKENI. The CDR3 is made up of 13 amino acids. Trimming removed 2 bases from V and 7 bases from J, with 9 bases in between. The CDR3 DNA reads as TGTGCCAGCTCACCAGTGCCGGAGCAGCCCCAGCATTTT. It specifies CASSPVPEQPQHF.

The V call is TRBV30, the J call TRBJ2-2; TRBD1 is a possible D gene (5 bases). The germline V gene has CDR1 GTSNPN and CDR2 SVGIG (reference sequence). The CDR3 sequence is 13 residues long. V lost 5 bases to trimming and J lost 5 bases, with 12 bases between them. The CDR3 DNA sequence: TGTGCCTGGGGTGAACAGGAGACCGGGGAGCTGTTTTTT. Its translation is CAWGEQETGELFF. The complete variable domain, with remaining parts taken from reference TRBV30 and TRBJ2-2, reads SQTIHQWPATLVQPVGSPLSLECTVEGTSNPNLYWYRQAAGRGLQLLFYSVGIGQISSEVPQNLSASRPQDRQFILSSKKLLLSDSGFYLCAWGEQETGELFFGEGSRLTVL.

This clone was recorded only once. This rearrangement joins TRBV27 to TRBJ2-5, with D perhaps matching TRBD1 (6 bases). Looked up from germline, CDR1 is MNHEY and CDR2 is SMNVEV (reference sequence). The V end lost 0 bases, the J end lost 4 bases, and 9 bases lay between the germline ends. This CDR3 is built from 14 residues. In DNA, the CDR3 is TGTGCCAGCAGTTTATCGGGGGCGGGAGAGACCCAGTACTTC. Residues: CASSLSGAGETQYF.

The V call is TRBV10-3, the J call TRBJ1-2; a possible D gene is TRBD1 (5 bases). Germline CDR1 ENHRY, CDR2 SYGVKD. The CDR3 spans 12 residues. V lost 7 bases to trimming and J lost 7 bases, with 13 bases between them. CDR3 nucleotide sequence: TGTGCCATCAAAGGGGCAGGGCTTGGCTACACCTTC. It codes for CAIKGAGLGYTF.

The chain carries TRBV30 and TRBJ1-5, with TRBD1 identical over 8 bases. After removal of 4 bases from V and 5 bases from J, the junction contained 4 bases not matched to a gene. Germline-derived CDR1 and CDR2 are GTSNPN and SVGIG (reference sequence). The CDR3 contains 13 residues. CDR3 sequence reads: CAWTGGADQPQHF. Here the CDR3 DNA reads TGTGCCTGGACAGGGGGCGCAGATCAGCCCCAGCATTTT.

This chain connects TRBV18 to TRBJ1-2, with D unresolved. Germline V gene data show CDR1 as KGHSH and CDR2 as LQKENI. Deletions cut 6 bases from V and 6 bases from J, with 20 bases between. This CDR3 comprises 15 residues. The CDR3 sequence is CASSQYTGGGDGYTF. The CDR3 nucleotides read TGTGCCAGCTCGCAGTACACGGGAGGTGGGGATGGCTACACCTTC. The full variable domain, completed using reference TRBV18 and TRBJ1-2, is NAGVMQNPRHLVRRRGQEARLRCSPMKGHSHVYWYRQLPEEGLKFMVYLQKENIIDESGMPKERFSAEFPKEGPSILRIQQVVRGDSAAYFCASSQYTGGGDGYTFGSGTRLTVV.

This clone is a singleton in its sample. V is TRBV5-1 and J is TRBJ2-7; D gene ambiguous. The CDR3 has 14 residues. The germline V gene has CDR1 SGHRS and CDR2 YFSETQ. The ends were cut back, 2 bases at V and 0 bases at J, with 9 bases in the middle. For the CDR3, the DNA is TGCGCCAGCAGCTTCGAGGTCCCCTCCTACGAGCAGTACTTC. It specifies CASSFEVPSYEQYF.

Only one count was recorded for this clone. The gene calls are TRBV7-2 and TRBJ2-3; 7 bases map to TRBD2. Germline CDR1 SGHTA, CDR2 FQGNSA. This CDR3 comprises 15 residues. The V gene end was trimmed by 8 bases and the J gene end by 4 bases; junction bases not matched to a gene: 12. Here the CDR3 DNA reads TGTGCCAGCTGGGGGGATAGGGGAGGGGCAGATACGCAGTATTTT. As protein: CASWGDRGGADTQYF.

The genes are TRBV6-1 and TRBJ1-5, with no clear D. V lost 1 base and J lost 3, with 10 bases in between. Germline values: CDR1 MNHNS, CDR2 SASEGT. The CDR3 spans 15 residues. The DNA for the CDR3 is TGTGCCAGCAGTGAAGGCAGGTTGGTCAATCAGCCCCAGCATTTT. Residues: CASSEGRLVNQPQHF.

The chain carries TRBV5-6 and TRBJ1-2; D gene unclear. The CDR3 consists of 15 residues. The germline CDR1 and CDR2 sequences are SGHDT and YYEEEE. Trimming pared 4 bases from V and 1 base from J, leaving 14 bases between. This CDR3 is CASSPGLAYNYGYTF. The CDR3 bases are TGTGCCAGCAGCCCCGGACTAGCCTATAACTATGGCTACACCTTC.

The genes are TRBV20-1 and TRBJ2-7, with a tentative D call TRBD2 (6 bases). This CDR3 comprises 11 residues. The V end lost 5 bases, the J end lost 5 bases, and 10 bases lay between the germline ends. The germline CDR1 and CDR2 sequences are DFQATT and SNEGSKA (reference sequence). The chain's CDR3 is CSALRDHEQYF. CDR3 bases: TGCAGTGCTTTGCGGGACCACGAGCAGTACTTC.

The chain has TRBV21-1 and TRBJ2-5; whether TRBD2, the table's D call, matches the DNA was not checked. TRBV21-1 is an annotated pseudogene. The CDR3 contains 19 residues. The CDR3: CASSKEGLAGLLYQETQYF. CDR3 bases: TGTGCCAGCAGCAAAGAGGGCCTAGCGGGGCTCCTATACCAAGAGACCCAGTACTTC.

The chain joins TRBV10-3 to TRBJ2-1; TRBD1 is a possible D gene (5 bases). Trimming took off 2 bases at V and 5 bases at J, with 13 bases between the two ends. The CDR3 extends over 15 amino acids. Germline-derived CDR1 and CDR2 are ENHRY and SYGVKD. CDR3 amino acids: CAISERQGRDNEQFF. The CDR3 DNA reads TGTGCCATCAGTGAGCGCCAGGGTCGCGACAATGAGCAGTTCTTC.

The chain is built from TRBV7-6 and TRBJ2-7; D may be TRBD2 (6 bases). CDR1 is SGHVS and CDR2 is FNYEAQ in the germline V gene. The CDR3 sequence is 15 residues long. V lost 1 base, J lost 0 bases, and 10 bases lay in between. This CDR3 is CASSLGPAGSYEQYF. The CDR3 region has the DNA TGTGCCAGCAGCTTAGGTCCAGCGGGCTCCTACGAGCAGTACTTC. Supplemented by reference TRBV7-6 and TRBJ2-7, the full variable domain reads GAGVSQSPRYKVTKRGQDVALRCDPISGHVSLYWYRQALGQGPEFLTYFNYEAQQDKSGLPNDRFSAERPEGSISTLTIQRTEQRDSAMYRCASSLGPAGSYEQYFGPGTRLTVT.